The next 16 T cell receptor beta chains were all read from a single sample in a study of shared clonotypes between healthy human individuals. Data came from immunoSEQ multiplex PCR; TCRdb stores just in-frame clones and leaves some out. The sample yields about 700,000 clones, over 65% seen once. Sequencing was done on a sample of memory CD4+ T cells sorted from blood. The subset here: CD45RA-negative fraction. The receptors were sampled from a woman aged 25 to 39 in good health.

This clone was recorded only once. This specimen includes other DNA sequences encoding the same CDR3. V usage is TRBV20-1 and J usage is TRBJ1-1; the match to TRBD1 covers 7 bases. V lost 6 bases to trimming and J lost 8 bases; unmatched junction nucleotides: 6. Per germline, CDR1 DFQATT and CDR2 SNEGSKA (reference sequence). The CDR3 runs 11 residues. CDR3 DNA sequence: TGCAGTGCCAGGGGGGCAGTCGAAGCTTTCTTT. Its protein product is CSARGAVEAFF.

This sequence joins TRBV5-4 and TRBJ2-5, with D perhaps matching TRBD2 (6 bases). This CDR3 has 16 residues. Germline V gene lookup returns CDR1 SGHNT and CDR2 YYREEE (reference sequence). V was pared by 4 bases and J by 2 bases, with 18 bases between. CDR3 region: CASSRGGLGRQETQYF. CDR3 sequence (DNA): TGTGCCAGCAGCCGGGGAGGTTTGGGACGGCAAGAGACCCAGTACTTC.

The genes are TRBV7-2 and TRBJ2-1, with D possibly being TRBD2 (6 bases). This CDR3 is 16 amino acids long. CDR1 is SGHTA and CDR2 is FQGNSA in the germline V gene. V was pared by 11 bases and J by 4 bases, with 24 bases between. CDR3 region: CALMTGVRGHYNEQFF. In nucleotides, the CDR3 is TGTGCCCTGATGACGGGGGTGCGGGGCCATTACAATGAGCAGTTCTTC.

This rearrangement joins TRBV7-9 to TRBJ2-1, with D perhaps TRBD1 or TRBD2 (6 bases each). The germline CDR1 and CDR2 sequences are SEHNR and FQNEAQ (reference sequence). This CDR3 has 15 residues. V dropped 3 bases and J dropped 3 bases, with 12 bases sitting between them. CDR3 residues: CASSFSGAGYNEQFF. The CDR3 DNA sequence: TGTGCCAGCAGCTTCTCGGGGGCAGGCTACAATGAGCAGTTCTTC.

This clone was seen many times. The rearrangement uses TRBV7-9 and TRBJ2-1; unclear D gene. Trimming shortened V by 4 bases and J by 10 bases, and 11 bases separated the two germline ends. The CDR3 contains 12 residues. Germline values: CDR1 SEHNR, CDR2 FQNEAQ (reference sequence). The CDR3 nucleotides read TGTGCCAGCAGCTCGGACCCCACAGAGCAGTTCTTC. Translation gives CASSSDPTEQFF. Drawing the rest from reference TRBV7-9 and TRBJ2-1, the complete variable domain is DTGVSQNPRHKITKRGQNVTFRCDPISEHNRLYWYRQTLGQGPEFLTYFQNEAQLEKSRLLSDRFSAERPKGSFSTLEIQRTEQGDSAMYLCASSSDPTEQFFGPGTRLTVL.

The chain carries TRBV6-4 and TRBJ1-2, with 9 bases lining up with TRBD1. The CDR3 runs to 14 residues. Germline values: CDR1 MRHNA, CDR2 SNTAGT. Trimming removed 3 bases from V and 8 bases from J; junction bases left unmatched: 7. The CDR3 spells CASSETGGVGGYTF. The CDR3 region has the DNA TGTGCCAGCAGTGAGACAGGGGGAGTGGGAGGCTACACCTTC.

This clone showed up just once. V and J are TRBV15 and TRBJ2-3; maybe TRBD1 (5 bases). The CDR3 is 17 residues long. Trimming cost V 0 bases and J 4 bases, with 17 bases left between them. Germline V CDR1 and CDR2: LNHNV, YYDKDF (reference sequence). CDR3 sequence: CATSRDTSQGVADTQYF. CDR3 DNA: TGTGCCACCAGCAGAGATACCTCACAAGGGGTGGCAGATACGCAGTATTTT.

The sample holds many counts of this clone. CDR3 nucleotide sequence: TGTGCCAGTGAACTTCCTAACTCCTACGAGCAGTACTTC. The encoded protein is CASELPNSYEQYF. V is TRBV2 and J is TRBJ2-7; no reliable D call. Trimming shortened V by 9 bases and J by 0 bases, and 12 bases separated the two germline ends. The CDR3 is 13 amino acids. Germline lookup yields CDR1 SNHLY and CDR2 FYNNEI.

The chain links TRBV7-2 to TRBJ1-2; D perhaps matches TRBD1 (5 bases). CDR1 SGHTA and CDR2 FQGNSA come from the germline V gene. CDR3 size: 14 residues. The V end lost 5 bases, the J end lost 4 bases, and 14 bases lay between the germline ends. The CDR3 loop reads CASSLKRQSYGYTF. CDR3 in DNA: TGTGCCAGCAGCCTTAAGCGACAGTCCTATGGCTACACCTTC.

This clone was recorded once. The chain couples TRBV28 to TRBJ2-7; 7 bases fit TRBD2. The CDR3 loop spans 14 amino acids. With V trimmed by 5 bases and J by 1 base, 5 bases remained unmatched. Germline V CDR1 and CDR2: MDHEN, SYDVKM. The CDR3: CASSHWEGSYEQYF. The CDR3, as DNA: TGTGCCAGCAGTCACTGGGAGGGTTCCTACGAGCAGTACTTC.

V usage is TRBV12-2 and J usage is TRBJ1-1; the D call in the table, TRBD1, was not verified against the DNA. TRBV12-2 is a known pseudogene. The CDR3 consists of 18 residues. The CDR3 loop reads CASRPVQTTGVRNTEAFF. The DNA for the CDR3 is TGTGCAAGTCGCCCCGTCCAAACTACAGGGGTACGGAACACTGAAGCTTTCTTT.

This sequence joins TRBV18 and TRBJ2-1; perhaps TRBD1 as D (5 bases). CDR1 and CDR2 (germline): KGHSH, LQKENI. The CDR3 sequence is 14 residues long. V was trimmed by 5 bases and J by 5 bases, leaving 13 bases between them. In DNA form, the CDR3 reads TGTGCCAGCTCAACACAAGGACAACACAATGAGCAGTTCTTC. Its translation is CASSTQGQHNEQFF.

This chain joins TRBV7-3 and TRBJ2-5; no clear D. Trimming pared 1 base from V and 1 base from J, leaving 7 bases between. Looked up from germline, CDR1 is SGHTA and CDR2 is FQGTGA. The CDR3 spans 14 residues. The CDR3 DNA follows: TGTGCCAGCAGCTTAAACGGCGGCCAAGAGACCCAGTACTTC. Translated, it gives CASSLNGGQETQYF. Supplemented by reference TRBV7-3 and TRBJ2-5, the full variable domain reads GAGVSQTPSNKVTEKGKYVELRCDPISGHTALYWYRQSLGQGPEFLIYFQGTGAADDSGLPNDRFFAVRPEGSVSTLKIQRTERGDSAVYLCASSLNGGQETQYFGPGTRLLVL.

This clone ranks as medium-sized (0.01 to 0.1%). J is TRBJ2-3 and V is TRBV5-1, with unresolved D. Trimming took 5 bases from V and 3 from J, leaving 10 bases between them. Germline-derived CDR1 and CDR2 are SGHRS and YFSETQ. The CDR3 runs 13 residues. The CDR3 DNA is TGCGCCAGCAGTTCAACGATTACAGATACGCAGTATTTT. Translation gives CASSSTITDTQYF. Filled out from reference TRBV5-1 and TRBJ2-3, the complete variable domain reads KAGVTQTPRYLIKTRGQQVTLSCSPISGHRSVSWYQQTPGQGLQFLFEYFSETQRNKGNFPGRFSGRQFSNSRSEMNVSTLELGDSALYLCASSSTITDTQYFGPGTRLTVL.

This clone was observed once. The CDR3 bases are TGTGCCAGCAGCTTGGGAGCGGGTGGATTTTACGAGCAGTACTTC. It encodes CASSLGAGGFYEQYF. This sequence joins TRBV5-4 and TRBJ2-7; a possible D gene is TRBD2 (6 bases). This CDR3 is built from 15 residues. Germline values: CDR1 SGHNT, CDR2 YYREEE (reference sequence). Trimming removed 0 bases at V and 4 bases at J, with 14 bases between.

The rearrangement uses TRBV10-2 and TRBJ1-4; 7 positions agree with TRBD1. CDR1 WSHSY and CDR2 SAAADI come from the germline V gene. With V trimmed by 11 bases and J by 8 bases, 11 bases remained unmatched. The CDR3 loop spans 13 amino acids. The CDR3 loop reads CAVQQGLGEKLFF. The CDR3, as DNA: TGCGCCGTCCAACAGGGGTTAGGGGAAAAACTGTTTTTT.